Following are 21 T cell receptor beta chains from one sample sequenced in a study of spatial heterogeneity in lung cancer. Specified time point: sample taken at primary tumor resection. Unsorted samples of tumor, nontumor lung or frozen PBMC had their whole RNA sequenced. In TCRdb, the 5' RACE reads were re-called with MiXCR into one record per CDR3 protein. The table includes about 75,000 distinct CDR3 sequences, about an eighth detected once. Sequenced here: PBMCs, sampled at surgery. The receptor set was obtained from a male donor with early-stage non-small cell lung cancer.

This chain uses TRBV29-1 with TRBJ2-7; the D gene is possibly TRBD1 (6 bases). Germline values: CDR1 SQVTM, CDR2 ANQGSEA. V gave up 3 bases and J gave up 8 bases, with 11 bases separating them. This CDR3 region has 11 residues. DNA for the CDR3: TGCAGCGTTGACCAGGGGAGAAAGCAGTACTTC. Protein product: CSVDQGRKQYF.

The V gene is TRBV20-1, the J gene TRBJ2-4, with 7 bases lining up with TRBD2. The length of the CDR3 is 17 residues. Losses at the gene ends were 3 bases for V and 0 bases for J; bases not matched to a gene: 11. Germline V gene lookup returns CDR1 DFQATT and CDR2 SNEGSKA (reference sequence). The chain's CDR3 is CSASVPLAALAKNIQYF. CDR3 in DNA: TGCAGTGCTAGTGTTCCCCTAGCGGCCCTAGCCAAAAACATTCAGTACTTC.

This rearrangement joins TRBV27 to TRBJ1-3; D is undetermined. The V gene lost 7 bases and the J gene lost 0 bases, with 10 bases spanning the gap. Germline V CDR1 and CDR2: MNHEY, SMNVEV (reference sequence). This CDR3 is 14 amino acids long. The CDR3 DNA is TGTGCCAGCAAAAGTCACAGCTCTGGAAACACCATATATTTT. Its protein is CASKSHSSGNTIYF.

The chain employs TRBV20-1 and TRBJ2-1; 12 bases match TRBD2. The V gene's germline CDR1 is DFQATT and CDR2 SNEGSKA (reference sequence). V gave up 6 bases and J gave up 8 bases; unmatched junction bases: 5. This CDR3 is built from 13 residues. CDR3 amino acids: CSARLAGAYEQFF. CDR3 bases: TGCAGTGCGAGACTAGCGGGAGCCTATGAGCAGTTCTTC.

This clonotype was observed a few times. The rearrangement uses TRBV20-1 and TRBJ1-3, with D uncertain. The V end was cut by 5 bases, the J end by 0 bases, with 8 bases between. This CDR3 is 13 amino acids long. Germline V CDR1 and CDR2: DFQATT, SNEGSKA (reference sequence). CDR3 bases: TGCAGTGCTCGGGGATCCTCTGGAAACACCATATATTTT. Its protein product is CSARGSSGNTIYF.

The chain uses TRBV10-3 and TRBJ2-3, with 11 bases that match TRBD1. Germline loops: CDR1 ENHRY, CDR2 SYGVKD. Germline trimming cut 0 bases from V and 4 bases from J; bases unmatched to any gene: 3. CDR3 length equals 16 residues. CDR3 in amino acids: CAISESGQGVSDTQYF. The CDR3 nucleotides are TGTGCCATCAGTGAGTCGGGACAGGGGGTCTCAGATACGCAGTATTTT.

This clonotype appeared many times. This chain connects TRBV7-3 to TRBJ2-7, with unresolved D. The V end lost 8 bases, the J end lost 6 bases, and 20 bases lay between the germline ends. The length of the CDR3 is 14 residues. Germline V gives CDR1 SGHTA, CDR2 FQGTGA. CDR3 sequence reads: CASSVEAGLGEQYF. The CDR3 region has the DNA TGTGCCAGCTCCGTTGAAGCAGGTTTGGGCGAGCAGTACTTC.

This clonotype was counted between two and nine times. This rearrangement joins TRBV29-1 to TRBJ2-1; tentatively, D is TRBD2 (6 bases). The CDR3 loop spans 14 amino acids. The V end was cut by 6 bases, the J end by 4 bases, with 16 bases between. The germline CDR1 and CDR2 sequences are SQVTM and ANQGSEA. CDR3 nucleotides: TGCAGCGTCGAGGGACTTTCTCCGTACAATGAGCAGTTCTTC. This codes for CSVEGLSPYNEQFF.

The sample holds many counts of this clonotype. The chain carries TRBV4-1 and TRBJ2-1; 8 bases are a match to TRBD1. There are 16 residues in the CDR3. The trim removed 3 bases at V and 5 bases at J, leaving 9 bases unmatched. Germline assignment: CDR1 MGHRA and CDR2 YSYEKL. CDR3 sequence: CASSQSSGQVHNEQFF. The CDR3 DNA sequence: TGCGCCAGCAGCCAGAGTTCGGGACAGGTACACAATGAGCAGTTCTTC.

This clonotype was recorded many times. The chain recombines TRBV9 with TRBJ2-7; 8 nucleotides align to TRBD2. Germline V gene data show CDR1 as SGDLS and CDR2 as YYNGEE. Trimming removed 1 base from V and 5 bases from J; junction bases left unmatched: 8. The CDR3 length is 15 residues. This CDR3 is CASSVSGLEFDEQYF. CDR3 DNA: TGTGCCAGCAGCGTATCGGGACTAGAGTTTGACGAGCAGTACTTC.

The V gene is TRBV12-3 or TRBV12-4, the J gene TRBJ2-7, with TRBD2 identical over 7 bases. CDR3 length equals 16 residues. V dropped 4 bases and J dropped 3; count of bases not matched to a gene: 12. In nucleotides, the CDR3 is TGTGCCAGCAGTTCTTCCCGCGGGGGAATAGTCTACGAGCAGTACTTC. Protein sequence: CASSSSRGGIVYEQYF.

This clonotype turned up a few times. This rearrangement joins TRBV6-5 to TRBJ2-7; 8 bases fit TRBD2. V was clipped by 5 bases and J by 5 bases; unmatched bases: 14. This CDR3 has 16 amino acids. The germline V gene encodes CDR1 MNHEY and CDR2 SVGAGI. The CDR3 is CASSLKGSGSVNEQYF. DNA for the CDR3: TGTGCCAGCAGTCTTAAGGGGAGCGGGAGTGTGAACGAGCAGTACTTC.

This clonotype was picked up a small number of times. The genes are TRBV18 and TRBJ1-5; no clear D. The germline CDR1 and CDR2 sequences are KGHSH and LQKENI. This CDR3 comprises 13 residues. V shed 2 bases and J shed 7 bases, with 9 bases lying between them. CDR3 nucleotide sequence: TGTGCCAGCTCACCAAGTTGGGAGCAGCCCCAGCATTTT. It codes for CASSPSWEQPQHF.

This clonotype was seen at least ten times. This chain connects TRBV20-1 to TRBJ1-1; no clear D. The CDR3 loop spans 11 amino acids. Per germline, CDR1 DFQATT and CDR2 SNEGSKA (reference sequence). V was trimmed by 4 bases and J by 0 bases, leaving 3 bases between them. The CDR3 DNA sequence: TGCAGTGCTACTATGAACACTGAAGCTTTCTTT. Its translation is CSATMNTEAFF.

The chain recombines TRBV7-9 with TRBJ1-5; no definite D call. Trimming removed 3 bases from V and 3 bases from J, with 3 bases in between. The germline gives CDR1 SEHNR, CDR2 FQNEAQ (reference sequence). The length of the CDR3 is 12 residues. CDR3 DNA sequence: TGTGCCAGCAGCTTCCACAATCAGCCCCAGCATTTT. Translated, it gives CASSFHNQPQHF. The entire variable domain, with the rest obtained from reference TRBV7-9 and TRBJ1-5, is as follows: DTGVSQNPRHKITKRGQNVTFRCDPISEHNRLYWYRQTLGQGPEFLTYFQNEAQLEKSRLLSDRFSAERPKGSFSTLEIQRTEQGDSAMYLCASSFHNQPQHFGDGTRLSIL.

DNA of the CDR3: TGTGCCAGCAGCCAAGGGGGGGCTCCCACCGAGGCTTTCTTT. Its protein product is CASSQGGAPTEAFF. V gene TRBV3-1 combines with J gene TRBJ1-1, with a possible D match to TRBD1 (6 bases). The CDR3 is 14 residues long. V was shortened by 1 base and J by 11 bases, with 17 bases between the two germline ends. Germline V CDR1 and CDR2: LGHDT, YNNKEL (reference sequence). Drawing the rest from reference TRBV3-1 and TRBJ1-1, the complete variable domain is DTAVSQTPKYLVTQMGNDKSIKCEQNLGHDTMYWYKQDSKKFLKIMFSYNNKELIINETVPNRFSPKSPDKAHLNLHINSLELGDSAVYFCASSQGGAPTEAFFGQGTRLTVV.

The chain carries TRBV11-3 and TRBJ2-3; 7 nucleotides line up with TRBD2. The germline V gene encodes CDR1 SGHNT and CDR2 YENEEA. V lost 3 bases and J lost 2; bases outside the gene matches: 5. The CDR3 has 15 residues. CDR3 in amino acids: CASSFGLDFTDTQYF. The CDR3, as DNA: TGTGCCAGCAGCTTCGGACTAGACTTCACAGATACGCAGTATTTT.

V and J are TRBV6-1 and TRBJ1-5, with no clear D. V was clipped by 2 bases and J by 1 base, with 6 bases between them. CDR3 length: 14 amino acids. CDR1 is MNHNS and CDR2 is SASEGT in the germline V gene. CDR3 sequence (DNA): TGTGCCAGCAGTGAATGGTGGAGCAATCAGCCCCAGCATTTT. Its protein is CASSEWWSNQPQHF.

This clonotype was seen repeatedly, ten times or more. CDR3 DNA: TGTGCCACCAGTGATTTCGTATACGAGCAGTTCTTC. It yields the protein CATSDFVYEQFF. The chain carries TRBV24-1 and TRBJ2-1, with D unresolved. CDR1 KGHDR and CDR2 SFDVKD come from the germline V gene. CDR3 length equals 12 residues. The V gene lost 1 base and the J gene lost 10 bases, with 7 bases spanning the gap.

This clonotype has ten or more counts. The rearrangement uses TRBV29-1 and TRBJ1-1, with 8 bases fitting TRBD1. CDR1 is SQVTM, CDR2 ANQGSEA, per germline. Trimming removed 7 bases from V and 0 bases from J; junction bases left unmatched: 4. The CDR3 contains 13 residues. CDR3 coding DNA: TGCAGCGGGACGGGACAGGTGAACACTGAAGCTTTCTTT. Its protein product is CSGTGQVNTEAFF.

The chain has TRBV11-1 and TRBJ1-1, with D unresolved. There are 15 residues in the CDR3. The ends were cut back, 5 bases at V and 5 bases at J, with 18 bases in the middle. CDR1 is SGHAT, CDR2 FQDESV, per germline (reference sequence). The CDR3: CASSRTVGGWTEAFF. The CDR3 DNA follows: TGTGCCAGCAGCCGAACAGTGGGAGGTTGGACTGAAGCTTTCTTT.